Described below is a single T cell receptor (beta chain) sequence and its context. This clonotype has at least ten counts. The target of this receptor is not known. There are no base qualities to consult, and no much larger clone falls within one base. Moderately to severely active disease, a Clinical Activity Score of at least 3, a NOSPECS grade of at least 4, and a duration under 3 months were present in ophthalmopathy patients. The study excluded patients with uncontrolled infections, other autoimmune diseases, pregnancy or lactation. Clinical symptoms, serum thyroxine and TRAb, thyroid ultrasound, and orbital computed tomography formed the basis for the diagnoses. Ficoll-Paque density gradient centrifugation was used to isolate PBMCs from about 10 ml of fresh peripheral blood. Trizol reagent was used to extract total RNA, and RNA quality was then checked on an Agilent 2100 Bioanalyzer. Between the V and J ends, shortened by 3 bases and 1 base respectively, the junction contains 15 bases. The CDR3 has 16 amino acids, counting the end cysteine and phenylalanine. Only the CDR3 part of the read is kept: 48 bases, read in frame from the first base. CDR1 KGHSH and CDR2 LQKENI were looked up in the germline V gene.

The sample comes from a study of T cells in Graves' hyperthyroidism and ophthalmopathy (dated 2019 in TCRdb). Describing the broader study: Peripheral blood samples were taken at the time of initial diagnosis, prior to any treatment. In roughly six Graves' hyperthyroidism patients, the study also compared T-cell repertoires from thyroid tissue with T-cell repertoires from blood. TCR V-J signatures able to tell the groups apart were searched for in a discovery cohort of 100 patients, of whom roughly 42 had Graves' ophthalmopathy and 55 to 65 had stable Graves' hyperthyroidism. Following sampling, methimazole starting at 30 mg daily was given to hyperthyroidism patients, and high-dose intravenous methylprednisolone was given to ophthalmopathy patients. The paper reports TCR Vbeta CDR3 sequencing of 130 to 150 peripheral blood samples: 43 ophthalmopathy, 70 to 85 hyperthyroidism and 17 progressor patients. Prospective prediction of ophthalmopathy was tested in an independent validation cohort of fewer than 20 hyperthyroidism patients and 17 patients who later progressed to ophthalmopathy. The 100 or so discovery patients were randomly divided into training and test sets at a 7:3 ratio. Overall study outcomes, separate from this receptor: A 13 V-J signature model separated ophthalmopathy from stable hyperthyroidism, with approximately 87% sensitivity and about 81% specificity in cross-validation and 80%/75% in testing. Most expanded thyroid clonotypes (frequency above 0.001) were also detected in blood, suggesting blood repertoires may reflect thyroid immune responses. Sample size was not statistically predetermined, and investigators were not blinded to group allocation. In validation, progression to ophthalmopathy was predicted by the model with roughly 71% sensitivity and around 75% specificity, a median of approximately 6.5 months before onset.

The TCR beta CDR3 regions were amplified from RNA transcripts. A first-round RT-PCR of the TCR CDR3 used the HTBI primer set with the Qiagen OneStep RT-PCR kit. Libraries were constructed in a second round of multiplex PCR, after which size selection and purification were carried out. Libraries were sequenced paired-end with 100 bp reads on an Illumina HiSeq2000. In the source study's methods: Raw data were processed with SOAPnuke, discarding reads with adapters, uncalled bases, mean Phred below 15, or no exact constant-primer or identifier match. High-quality paired reads were merged using COPE v1.2.5, and each unique nucleotide sequence was defined as a clonotype. MiTCR v1.1 was used to align clonotypes to the IMGT TRBV, TRBD and TRBJ reference segments. The analysis included only V-J combinations with a frequency above 0.0001, which together covered around 99% of the repertoires. A TCS score was defined as the ratio of F50 (clonal expansion) to E x V (chaos), with BLOSUM62-based TCRdist applied between CDR3 peptides within each V-J. Welch's t-statistics and random forest reduced just over 500 V-J features to about 13, which were used in a naive Bayes classifier (R e1071). The raw public data were reprocessed by TCRdb itself: fastp quality trimming at Q25, MiXCR clonotype calling, in-frame beta chains only. Under each unique CDR3 protein, matching rows form one entry showing the most common genes and DNA. None of the V and J calls come from the authors' own analysis; TCRdb made them. Present in this sample are hundreds of thousands of distinct CDR3 sequences, less than 25% of which were seen just once. The ten largest clones add up to 34% of the sample.

The sample was blood. This TCR was recovered from a man in his thirties or forties with Graves' ophthalmopathy. Recombination linked TRBV18 to TRBJ1-2; the D gene lacks a confident call. The CDR3 reads CASSPGLANLNYGYTF. The DNA sequence is TGTGCCAGCTCACCCGGTCTCGCCAATCTTAACTATGGCTACACCTTC.